The present T cell receptor beta chain was sequenced within a study of OX40 agonist ivuxolimab in advanced cancers. Background on the study: Every 2 weeks, patients received ivuxolimab intravenously, dosed at 0.01 to 10 mg/kg. Enrollees could have had prior anti-PD-1, anti-PD-L1 or anti-CTLA-4 therapy, which more than 30% had received.

CDR1 and CDR2 from the germline V gene are MNHEY and SMNVEV (reference sequence). V was cut by 1 base and J by 5 bases, with 15 bases left in between. The CDR3 has 15 amino acids. Repertoires were generated with immunoSEQ multiplex PCR, while TCRdb's copy carries only in-frame clones and drops some. The data contain about 20,000 clones, around 88% of them singletons. The input for sequencing was CD4+ or CD8+ T cells sorted from blood, taken in a trial of the OX40 agonist ivuxolimab. The chain couples TRBV27 to TRBJ2-7; D uncertain. This receptor was taken from an adult with an advanced solid tumor such as melanoma, head and neck, liver or kidney cancer. The CDR3 region is CASSLYGRNLDEQYF. Written as DNA, the CDR3 is TGTGCCAGCAGTTTATACGGCCGGAACTTGGACGAGCAGTACTTC.